These 9 T cell receptor beta chains were sequenced from one sample in a study of control samples from healthy donors and cancer patients. The data were produced by immunoSEQ multiplex PCR, yet TCRdb's version contains in-frame clones alone and is incomplete. The sample lists some 210,000 clones; about 91% were seen once. Material for sequencing was blood. The receptors here all came from a man aged 25 to 40 in good health.

The rearrangement uses TRBV10-2 and TRBJ2-1; 10 bases map to TRBD2. Per germline, CDR1 WSHSY and CDR2 SAAADI. The CDR3 loop spans 15 amino acids. Unmatched junction bases numbered 8, after V lost 3 bases and J lost 9 bases. CDR3 nucleotides: TGCGCCAGCAGTGAAAGCGGGGGGGCCGTCGGTGAGCAGTTCTTC. Its protein product is CASSESGGAVGEQFF.

The gene calls are TRBV7-2 and TRBJ2-5, with 10 positions matching TRBD2. From germline, CDR1 is SGHTA and CDR2 FQGNSA. Unmatched junction bases numbered 6, after V lost 1 base and J lost 7 bases. The CDR3 totals 15 residues. CDR3 nucleotides: TGTGCCAGCAGCTTAGGAATAGCGGGGGGCGGGACCCAGTACTTC. Its translation: CASSLGIAGGGTQYF.

This chain connects TRBV24-1 to TRBJ1-4, with TRBD1 as a possible D gene (6 bases). Germline assignment: CDR1 KGHDR and CDR2 SFDVKD. V lost 4 bases to trimming and J lost 10 bases, with 21 bases between them. This CDR3 comprises 16 residues. DNA of the CDR3: TGTGCCACCAGTGACGAAGAGACAGGCCCGAGGGGAAAACTGTTTTTT. Translating it yields CATSDEETGPRGKLFF.

The genes are TRBV12-3 or TRBV12-4 and TRBJ1-2; D is unclear. Trimming took off 7 bases at V and 2 bases at J, with 11 bases between the two ends. CDR3 size: 13 residues. As DNA, the CDR3 is TGTGCCAGCACCCTCCGGGTGAACTATGGCTACACCTTC. Encoded protein: CASTLRVNYGYTF.

In its sample, this clone was seen once. The junction and the germline gene differ at one end; a read error may be behind it. The chain couples TRBV11-2 to TRBJ2-3; TRBD1 aligns across 8 bases. Germline assignment: CDR1 SGHAT and CDR2 FQNNGV. The CDR3 is made up of 15 amino acids. The DNA for the CDR3 is TGTGCCGGCAGCCCCCCCAGGGGGCACACAGATACGCAGTATTTT. Its protein is CAGSPPRGHTDTQYF.

The chain employs TRBV7-3 and TRBJ2-1; 15 positions match TRBD2. The CDR3 is 17 amino acids. The V and J ends lost 5 bases and 7 bases, in that order; junction bases with no gene match: 9. The germline gives CDR1 SGHTA, CDR2 FQGTGA. CDR3 sequence: CASSPGTSGGRGNEQFF. The CDR3 DNA reads as TGTGCCAGCAGCCCGGGGACTAGCGGGGGGCGGGGGAATGAGCAGTTCTTC.

Here the CDR3 DNA reads TGTGCCACCCGGGTTGAGTCCGAGCAGTACTTC. It yields the protein CATRVESEQYF. This chain joins TRBV6-5 and TRBJ2-7; D is undetermined. V lost 10 bases and J 6 bases, leaving 13 bases between the germline ends. Germline values: CDR1 MNHEY, CDR2 SVGAGI. The CDR3 spans 11 residues.

The chain employs TRBV6-5 and TRBJ1-4, with a tentative D call TRBD1 (5 bases). V lost 6 bases, J lost 10 bases, and 12 bases lay in between. The CDR3 runs to 12 residues. CDR1 and CDR2 (germline): MNHEY, SVGAGI. CDR3 nucleotide sequence: TGTGCCAGCAGGGACGGGGCCGGAAAACTGTTTTTT. Its protein product is CASRDGAGKLFF.

J is TRBJ1-6 and V is TRBV11-2, with D hard to call. The CDR3 is 13 residues long. Trimming shortened V by 4 bases and J by 9 bases, and 10 bases separated the two germline ends. Germline CDR1 reads SGHAT; CDR2 reads FQNNGV. The CDR3 DNA follows: TGTGCCAGCAGCTCATATGAGGGTTCACCCCTCCACTTT. This codes for CASSSYEGSPLHF.